These 31 T cell receptor beta chains came from one sample sequenced in a study of blood T cell repertoires in COVID-19. Clones were sequenced by immunoSEQ multiplex PCR, and TCRdb holds only the in-frame ones, with some missing. This table holds about 250,000 clones, roughly 86% found once. Sequenced sample: peripheral blood. Receptors originate from a woman aged 55 to 70 who had recovered from COVID-19.

This rearrangement joins TRBV4-3 to TRBJ1-2; 7 nucleotides line up with TRBD1. Looked up from germline, CDR1 is LGHNA and CDR2 is YSLEER. The CDR3 sequence is 15 residues long. Losses at the gene ends were 3 bases for V and 0 bases for J; bases not matched to a gene: 4. The CDR3 is CASSHATGTNYGYTF. The DNA for the CDR3 is TGCGCCAGCAGCCACGCGACAGGGACTAACTATGGCTACACCTTC.

The J gene is TRBJ2-7, the V gene TRBV5-1; D ambiguous. Trimming left V 4 bases short and J 5 bases short, with 16 bases between. The CDR3 contains 14 residues. Germline V gives CDR1 SGHRS, CDR2 YFSETQ. DNA for the CDR3: TGCGCCAGCAGCCCTCGGCAGGCCTCGGACGAGCAGTACTTC. Translation: CASSPRQASDEQYF.

This rearrangement joins TRBV9 to TRBJ2-2; no reliable D call. Germline values: CDR1 SGDLS, CDR2 YYNGEE. CDR3 length: 14 residues. V was shortened by 0 bases and J by 6 bases, with 9 bases between the two germline ends. The CDR3 nucleotides read TGTGCCAGCAGCGTAGATTTTGGAGCCGGGGAGCTGTTTTTT. Its translation: CASSVDFGAGELFF.

The chain combines TRBV2 with TRBJ1-6; TRBD1 agrees at 7 bases. The CDR3 contains 15 residues. Trimming removed 9 bases from V and 5 bases from J; junction bases left unmatched: 10. Germline-derived CDR1 and CDR2 are SNHLY and FYNNEI. CDR3 DNA: TGTGCCAGTCACATGACAGGGTCTAATAATTCACCCCTCCACTTT. Translation: CASHMTGSNNSPLHF.

The gene calls are TRBV5-1 and TRBJ2-7; 12 nucleotides match TRBD2. CDR1 SGHRS and CDR2 YFSETQ come from the germline V gene. The CDR3 is 15 amino acids. Losses at the gene ends were 5 bases for V and 3 bases for J; bases not matched to a gene: 6. CDR3 DNA: TGCGCCAGCAGGAGGACTAGCGGGATACTCTACGAGCAGTACTTC. Translation gives CASRRTSGILYEQYF.

This sequence joins TRBV2 and TRBJ2-5; 8 positions match TRBD2. The V segment lost 9 bases and the J segment 4 bases; nucleotides outside the gene matches: 4. The germline CDR1 and CDR2 sequences are SNHLY and FYNNEI. The CDR3 covers 12 residues. This CDR3 is CASGTRGETQYF. The CDR3, as DNA: TGTGCCAGTGGGACTAGAGGAGAGACCCAGTACTTC.

The rearrangement joins TRBV27 to TRBJ1-4; D uncertain. This CDR3 region has 17 residues. The V gene lost 5 bases and the J gene lost 0 bases, with 16 bases spanning the gap. Germline V gene sequence: CDR1 MNHEY, CDR2 SMNVEV (reference sequence). CDR3 in amino acids: CASSPFGRFATNEKLFF. CDR3 nucleotide sequence: TGTGCCAGCAGTCCCTTTGGGCGCTTTGCAACTAATGAAAAACTGTTTTTT.

The chain joins TRBV3-1 (or the pseudogene TRBV3-2) to TRBJ2-3; 8 bases fit TRBD1. J lost 10 bases, V lost 0 bases, and 15 bases had no gene match. This CDR3 is built from 17 residues. Per the germline V gene, CDR1 is LGHDT and CDR2 is YNNKEL (reference sequence). Here the CDR3 reads CASSQDRNRGVYYAQYF. As DNA, the CDR3 is TGTGCCAGCAGCCAAGATCGAAACAGGGGGGTTTACTACGCGCAGTATTTT.

V and J are TRBV5-1 and TRBJ1-6; no clear D gene. V was cut by 1 base and J by 10 bases, with 9 bases left in between. CDR3 length equals 13 residues. Germline lookup yields CDR1 SGHRS and CDR2 YFSETQ. The CDR3 is CASSLKSESPLHF. For the CDR3, the DNA is TGCGCCAGCAGCTTGAAGTCAGAATCACCCCTCCACTTT.

The chain joins TRBV3-1 (or the pseudogene TRBV3-2) to TRBJ2-2, with D possibly being TRBD2 (5 bases). Germline V gives CDR1 LGHDT, CDR2 YNNKEL (reference sequence). Trimming stripped 4 bases from V and 6 bases from J, with 15 bases between. The CDR3 covers 15 residues. CDR3 sequence (DNA): TGTGCCAGCAGCCTGGGTCCCGTGAGGGCCGGGGAGCTGTTTTTT. Residues: CASSLGPVRAGELFF.

This clone was recorded only once. The genes are TRBV7-2 and TRBJ1-5; 9 nucleotides line up with TRBD1. V gave up 0 bases and J gave up 6 bases; unmatched junction bases: 3. The CDR3 runs 15 residues. The germline V gene has CDR1 SGHTA and CDR2 FQGNSA. The CDR3 spells CASSLATGGSQPQHF. The CDR3 nucleotides read TGTGCCAGCAGCTTAGCCACAGGGGGCAGTCAGCCCCAGCATTTT.

This clone was seen once. V is TRBV27 and J is TRBJ1-5; D uncertain. Trimming pared 4 bases from V and 6 bases from J, leaving 7 bases between. Germline CDR1 and CDR2: MNHEY and SMNVEV (reference sequence). This CDR3 has 12 residues. The CDR3 DNA reads TGTGCCAGCAGTTCCCCAGGTCAGCCCCAGCATTTT. This translates into CASSSPGQPQHF.

This clone has only one observation. The chain carries TRBV7-9 and TRBJ1-4, with no clear D. Germline V gene data show CDR1 as SEHNR and CDR2 as FQNEAQ (reference sequence). Trimming removed 5 bases from V and 2 bases from J, with 9 bases in between. This CDR3 is 14 amino acids long. This chain's CDR3 is CASSLQMTNEKLFF. The CDR3 DNA sequence: TGTGCCAGCAGCCTACAGATGACTAATGAAAAACTGTTTTTT.

This clone was counted a few times. The CDR3 sequence is CASSHDRDRAAFF. In DNA form, the CDR3 reads TGTGCCAGCAGCCATGACCGGGACAGGGCGGCTTTCTTT. The chain carries TRBV7-3 and TRBJ1-1, with 9 bases matching TRBD1. After removal of 5 bases from V and 11 bases from J, the junction contained 9 bases not matched to a gene. The CDR3 is made up of 13 amino acids. Looked up from germline, CDR1 is SGHTA and CDR2 is FQGTGA.

This clone came up a few times. V and J are TRBV6-6 and TRBJ1-5; no firm D call. This CDR3 contains 12 residues. The germline V gene encodes CDR1 MNHNY and CDR2 SVGAGI (reference sequence). The ends were cut back, 5 bases at V and 12 bases at J, with 14 bases in the middle. In DNA form, the CDR3 reads TGTGCCAGCAGTCCTCGGGAACGGGTCCAGCATTTT. Translating gives CASSPRERVQHF.

J is TRBJ2-2 and V is TRBV27, with TRBD1 matching 8 bases. The germline gives CDR1 MNHEY, CDR2 SMNVEV (reference sequence). The CDR3 loop spans 15 amino acids. V lost 5 bases to trimming and J lost 4 bases; unmatched junction nucleotides: 6. CDR3 nucleotides: TGTGCCAGCAGTGACAGGGGTGGTGGCACCGGGGAGCTGTTTTTT. Translation: CASSDRGGGTGELFF.

The chain recombines TRBV6-5 with TRBJ1-1; 7 bases are shared with TRBD1. The germline V gene has CDR1 MNHEY and CDR2 SVGAGI. This CDR3 has 14 residues. V was pared by 7 bases and J by 3 bases, with 8 bases of the junction left unmatched. In DNA, the CDR3 is TGTGCCAGCACCCCGACAGGGCTGTACACTGAAGCTTTCTTT. Protein: CASTPTGLYTEAFF.

The chain employs TRBV5-1 and TRBJ2-1; D might be TRBD1 (6 bases). V lost 0 bases and J lost 0, with 7 bases in between. CDR3 length: 15 residues. Germline CDR1 is SGHRS and CDR2 is YFSETQ. CDR3: CASSLEGVSYNEQFF. DNA for the CDR3: TGCGCCAGCAGCTTGGAGGGGGTCTCCTACAATGAGCAGTTCTTC.

The chain carries TRBV10-3 and TRBJ1-3, with D perhaps TRBD1 (5 bases). V was trimmed by 7 bases and J by 2 bases, leaving 12 bases between them. The CDR3 has 14 amino acids. Germline assignment: CDR1 ENHRY and CDR2 SYGVKD. CDR3 amino acids: CAITEGQTGNTIYF. The CDR3 DNA sequence: TGTGCCATCACGGAGGGGCAGACTGGAAACACCATATATTTT.

The chain has TRBV7-2 and TRBJ1-1, with D unresolved. Germline assignment: CDR1 SGHTA and CDR2 FQGNSA. The CDR3 has 13 residues. Deletions cut 4 bases from V and 2 bases from J, with 8 bases between. CDR3 bases: TGTGCCAGCAGCTCTAACAGAAACACTGAAGCTTTCTTT. Translation gives CASSSNRNTEAFF.

The V call is TRBV5-6, the J call TRBJ2-7; D possibly corresponds to TRBD1 (7 bases). Trimming took 4 bases from V and 3 from J, leaving 14 bases between them. There are 14 residues in the CDR3. The germline CDR1 and CDR2 sequences are SGHDT and YYEEEE. The CDR3 is CASSHRGGDYEQYF. CDR3 nucleotides: TGTGCCAGCAGCCACAGGGGAGGAGACTACGAGCAGTACTTC.

V and J are TRBV5-8 and TRBJ1-2, with D possibly TRBD1 on 6 matching bases. V was trimmed by 9 bases and J by 5 bases, leaving 11 bases between them. The CDR3 contains 11 residues. Germline assignment: CDR1 SGHTS and CDR2 YDEGEE. The CDR3 reads CANSDRYGYTF. CDR3 nucleotide sequence: TGTGCCAATTCGGACAGATATGGCTACACCTTC.

CDR3 sequence reads: CASSPVPAANTGELFF. Written as DNA, the CDR3 is TGTGCCAGCTCACCGGTCCCAGCGGCGAACACCGGGGAGCTGTTTTTT. The rearrangement joins TRBV18 to TRBJ2-2; maybe TRBD2 (5 bases). The CDR3 sequence is 16 residues long. The germline gives CDR1 KGHSH, CDR2 LQKENI. Trimming took 3 bases from V and 0 from J, leaving 11 bases between them.

This chain joins TRBV24-1 and TRBJ2-7, with D perhaps matching TRBD1 (5 bases). Germline CDR1 and CDR2: KGHDR and SFDVKD. Trimming left V 5 bases short and J 2 bases short, with 12 bases between. This CDR3 region has 14 residues. This chain's CDR3 is CATSGSQEPYEQYF. CDR3 nucleotide sequence: TGTGCCACCAGTGGTTCACAGGAGCCCTACGAGCAGTACTTC.

CDR3 residues: CATSRDQGKRTQYF. In DNA, the CDR3 is TGTGCCACCAGCAGAGATCAGGGAAAGAGGACCCAGTACTTC. J is TRBJ2-5 and V is TRBV15; TRBD1 might be the D (5 bases). Germline V lookup: CDR1 LNHNV, CDR2 YYDKDF (reference sequence). This CDR3 spans 14 amino acids. V was cut by 0 bases and J by 7 bases, with 12 bases left in between. The full variable domain, completed using reference TRBV15 and TRBJ2-5, is DAMVIQNPRYQVTQFGKPVTLSCSQTLNHNVMYWYQQKSSQAPKLLFHYYDKDFNNEADTPDNFQSRRPNTSFCFLDIRSPGLGDTAMYLCATSRDQGKRTQYFGPGTRLLVL.

This clone appeared a single time. The CDR3 bases are TGTGCCACCAGCAGAGACAGTCAAGAGACCCAGTACTTC. It specifies CATSRDSQETQYF. J is TRBJ2-5 and V is TRBV15; D not certain. The CDR3 extends over 13 amino acids. V gave up 0 bases and J gave up 2 bases, with 4 bases separating them. The V gene's germline CDR1 is LNHNV and CDR2 YYDKDF (reference sequence).

CDR3 DNA sequence: TGTGCCAGCAGAAAGACAGGGTGGGGGAACACTGAAGCTTTCTTT. Its protein is CASRKTGWGNTEAFF. The J gene is TRBJ1-1, the V gene TRBV28; TRBD1 aligns across 7 bases. Germline-derived CDR1 and CDR2 are MDHEN and SYDVKM. Trimming at V came to 6 bases and at J to 1 base, leaving 8 bases not matched to a gene. This CDR3 contains 15 residues.

The CDR3 reads CASSQVSRSYEQYF. CDR3 nucleotide sequence: TGTGCCAGCAGCCAAGTCTCCCGCTCCTACGAGCAGTACTTC. The rearrangement uses TRBV3-1 (or the pseudogene TRBV3-2) and TRBJ2-7; D not certain. V was shortened by 1 base and J by 0 bases, with 7 bases between the two germline ends. The length of the CDR3 is 14 residues. Germline CDR1 LGHDT, CDR2 YNNKEL (reference sequence).

V gene TRBV19 combines with J gene TRBJ1-5; D uncertain. Trimming removed 10 bases from V and 2 bases from J, with 27 bases in between. The CDR3 extends over 18 amino acids. CDR1 LNHDA and CDR2 SQIVND come from the germline V gene (reference sequence). The CDR3 loop reads CATGGGGRILYRNQPQHF. CDR3 nucleotides: TGTGCCACCGGAGGCGGAGGCAGAATTTTATACCGCAATCAGCCCCAGCATTTT.

The chain has TRBV7-9 and TRBJ2-3; 11 bases map to TRBD1. Germline trimming cut 5 bases from V and 4 bases from J; bases unmatched to any gene: 8. This CDR3 contains 16 residues. In germline, CDR1 is SEHNR, CDR2 FQNEAQ (reference sequence). The CDR3 spells CASSITDRGRPDTQYF. CDR3 DNA: TGTGCCAGCAGCATCACGGACAGGGGGCGCCCAGATACGCAGTATTTT.

The rearrangement links TRBV11-3 to TRBJ2-2; D not resolved. The CDR3 has 12 residues. Trimming removed 6 bases from V and 4 bases from J, with 6 bases in between. Germline CDR1 is SGHNT and CDR2 is YENEEA. For the CDR3, the DNA is TGTGCCAGCAGTGTCTCCACCGGGGAGCTGTTTTTT. Translating gives CASSVSTGELFF. The complete variable domain, with remaining parts taken from reference TRBV11-3 and TRBJ2-2, reads EAGVVQSPRYKIIEKKQPVAFWCNPISGHNTLYWYLQNLGQGPELLIRYENEEAVDDSQLPKDRFSAERLKGVDSTLKIQPAELGDSAVYLCASSVSTGELFFGEGSRLTVL.